This TCR beta chain originates from a study of T-cell reconstitution after alpha-beta-depleted transplantation in children. Study-wide results and caveats: Alpha-beta T cells present about two months after transplant were reported to originate from several hundred expanded graft clones.

As it was prepared, the TCRbeta library received unique molecular identifiers. One entry per CDR3 protein results from TCRdb running MiXCR on the PCR reads. The table lists nearly 350,000 distinct CDR3 sequences, around 15% of them singletons. CDR3 size: 15 residues. Germline V CDR1 and CDR2: ENHRY, SYGVKD. The V end lost 6 bases, the J end lost 7 bases, and 22 bases lay between the germline ends. This clonotype was found a few times. Its antigen remains unknown. This sequence was found in a male patient between 2 and 10 years old who had a stem cell transplant for acute lymphoblastic leukemia, so the T cells may come from the graft donor. Sequences were derived from PBMCs, mostly from graft donor cells, sampled 360 days after TCRalphabeta/CD19-depleted stem cell transplant. The rearrangement links TRBV10-3 to TRBJ2-7, with a weak D call TRBD2 (6 bases). CDR3 amino acids: CAIRGIVHPGGEQYF. CDR3 bases: TGTGCCATCAGGGGGATTGTACACCCCGGGGGTGAGCAGTACTTC.